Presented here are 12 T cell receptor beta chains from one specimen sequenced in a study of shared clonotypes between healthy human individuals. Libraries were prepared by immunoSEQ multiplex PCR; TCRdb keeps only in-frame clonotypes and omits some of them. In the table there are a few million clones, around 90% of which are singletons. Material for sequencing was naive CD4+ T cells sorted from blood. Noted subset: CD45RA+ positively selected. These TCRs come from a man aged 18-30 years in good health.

The CDR3 protein is CASSIRGRNTGELFF. CDR3 sequence (DNA): TGTGCCAGTAGTATTCGAGGGAGGAACACCGGGGAGCTGTTTTTT. The rearrangement links TRBV19 to TRBJ2-2; the D gene is possibly TRBD2 (5 bases). Deletions cut 3 bases from V and 1 base from J, with 9 bases between. CDR1 and CDR2 from the germline V gene are LNHDA and SQIVND (reference sequence). This CDR3 has 15 amino acids. The full variable domain, completed using reference TRBV19 and TRBJ2-2, is DGGITQSPKYLFRKEGQNVTLSCEQNLNHDAMYWYRQDPGQGLRLIYYSQIVNDFQKGDIAEGYSVSREKKESFPLTVTSAQKNPTAFYLCASSIRGRNTGELFFGEGSRLTVL.

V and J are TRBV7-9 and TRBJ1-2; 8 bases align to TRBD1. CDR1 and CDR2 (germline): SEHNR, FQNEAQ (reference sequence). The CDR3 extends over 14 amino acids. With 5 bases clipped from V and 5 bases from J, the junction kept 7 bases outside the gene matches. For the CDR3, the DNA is TGTGCCAGCAGCCCGGGACAGGAGGGGTATGGCTACACCTTC. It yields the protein CASSPGQEGYGYTF.

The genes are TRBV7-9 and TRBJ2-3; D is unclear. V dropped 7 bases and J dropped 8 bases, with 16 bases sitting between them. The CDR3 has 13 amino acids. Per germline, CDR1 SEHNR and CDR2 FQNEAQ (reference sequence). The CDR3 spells CASTDTPRVTQYF. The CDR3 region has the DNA TGTGCCAGCACCGATACCCCAAGAGTTACGCAGTATTTT.

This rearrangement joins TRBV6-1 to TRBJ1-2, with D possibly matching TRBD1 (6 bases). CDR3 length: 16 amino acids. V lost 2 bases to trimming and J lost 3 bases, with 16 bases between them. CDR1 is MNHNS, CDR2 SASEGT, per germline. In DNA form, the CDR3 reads TGTGCCAGCAGTGAATATTATAAAGGGGGGGACTATGGCTACACCTTC. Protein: CASSEYYKGGDYGYTF.

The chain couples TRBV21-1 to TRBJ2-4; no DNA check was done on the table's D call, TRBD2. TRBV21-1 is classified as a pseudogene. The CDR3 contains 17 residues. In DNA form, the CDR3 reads TGTGCCAGCAGCAAAGTGAGGCAGAAACTAGCCAAAAACATTCAGTACTTC. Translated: CASSKVRQKLAKNIQYF.

The CDR3 region has the DNA TGTGCCAGCAGCTTAGCCCAGAACACTGAAGCTTTCTTT. Translating gives CASSLAQNTEAFF. V and J are TRBV7-6 and TRBJ1-1; no clear D. The CDR3 length is 13 residues. CDR1 and CDR2 (germline): SGHVS, FNYEAQ. Trimming stripped 0 bases from V and 1 base from J, with 3 bases between.

CDR3 nucleotide sequence: TGCAGCGTCACCTTAAGAGCGGCTAGCACAGATACGCAGTATTTT. Protein: CSVTLRAASTDTQYF. The genes are TRBV29-1 and TRBJ2-3; D possibly corresponds to TRBD2 (5 bases). The germline CDR1 and CDR2 sequences are SQVTM and ANQGSEA. The CDR3 is 15 amino acids. The ends were cut back, 6 bases at V and 0 bases at J, with 16 bases in the middle.

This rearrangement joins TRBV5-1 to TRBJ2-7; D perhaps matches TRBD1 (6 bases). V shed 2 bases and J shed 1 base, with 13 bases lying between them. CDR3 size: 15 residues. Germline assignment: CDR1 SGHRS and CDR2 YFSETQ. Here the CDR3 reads CASSFSGDPSYEQYF. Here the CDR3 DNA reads TGCGCCAGCAGCTTCTCAGGGGACCCTTCCTACGAGCAGTACTTC.

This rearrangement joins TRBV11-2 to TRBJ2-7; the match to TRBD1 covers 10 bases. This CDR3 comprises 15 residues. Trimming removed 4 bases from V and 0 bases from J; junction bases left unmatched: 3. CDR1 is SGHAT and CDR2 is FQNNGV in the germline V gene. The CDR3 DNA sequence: TGTGCCAGCAGCTCGGGACAGGGGAGCTCCTACGAGCAGTACTTC. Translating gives CASSSGQGSSYEQYF.

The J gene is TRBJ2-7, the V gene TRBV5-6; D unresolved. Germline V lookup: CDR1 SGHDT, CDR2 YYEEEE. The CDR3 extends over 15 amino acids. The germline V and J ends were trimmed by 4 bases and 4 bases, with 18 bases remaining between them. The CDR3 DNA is TGTGCCAGCAGCCCACTCGCCGGGCCAGCGTACGAGCAGTACTTC. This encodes CASSPLAGPAYEQYF.

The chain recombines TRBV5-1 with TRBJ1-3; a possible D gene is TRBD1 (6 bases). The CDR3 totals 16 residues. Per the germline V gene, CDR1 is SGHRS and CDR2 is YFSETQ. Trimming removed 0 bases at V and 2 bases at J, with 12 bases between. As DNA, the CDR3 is TGCGCCAGCAGCTTGGACAGGGTGCAGGCTGGAAACACCATATATTTT. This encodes CASSLDRVQAGNTIYF.

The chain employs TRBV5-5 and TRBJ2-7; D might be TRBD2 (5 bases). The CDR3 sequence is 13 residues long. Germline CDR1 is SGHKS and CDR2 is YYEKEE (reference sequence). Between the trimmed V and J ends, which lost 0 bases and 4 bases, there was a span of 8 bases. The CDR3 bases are TGTGCCAGCAGCTTGGGACTACCGTACGAGCAGTACTTC. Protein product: CASSLGLPYEQYF. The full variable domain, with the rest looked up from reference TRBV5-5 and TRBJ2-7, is DAGVTQSPTHLIKTRGQQVTLRCSPISGHKSVSWYQQVLGQGPQFIFQYYEKEERGRGNFPDRFSARQFPNYSSELNVNALLLGDSALYLCASSLGLPYEQYFGPGTRLTVT.